These 30 T cell receptor beta chains share one sample of origin, sequenced in a study of T cell responses to AZD1222 COVID-19 vaccine (dated by TCRdb to about 2021). This specimen's time point label, per the study, means: baseline before first vaccination. Library preparation was by the immunoSEQ multiplex PCR assay. The clones in this table, taken by TCRdb from immuneACCESS, are in-frame only. Not every clone is retained; where verified, under half of the shortfall comes from an unresolved V gene, and the cause of the rest is unknown. Across this sample there are fewer than 150,000 clones, with roughly 93% seen only once. About 3% of the sample comes from the top ten. Sequencing was performed on peripheral blood, taken on day 0 of AZD1222 vaccination. The receptors shown here come from an adult in good health.

The rearrangement uses TRBV28 and TRBJ1-5; a weak D match, TRBD1 (6 bases). Trimming removed 10 bases from V and 6 bases from J, with 13 bases in between. Germline loops: CDR1 MDHEN, CDR2 SYDVKM. CDR3 length equals 12 residues. In nucleotides, the CDR3 is TGTGCCAACGGGGGCGCGGCTCAGCCCCAGCATTTT. Translating it yields CANGGAAQPQHF. Full variable domain (remainder filled in from reference TRBV28 and TRBJ1-5): DVKVTQSSRYLVKRTGEKVFLECVQDMDHENMFWYRQDPGLGLRLIYFSYDVKMKEKGDIPEGYSVSREKKERFSLILESASTNQTSMYLCANGGAAQPQHFGDGTRLSIL.

V and J are TRBV7-7 and TRBJ1-1; possibly TRBD1 for D (6 bases). Germline CDR1 SSHAT, CDR2 FNYEAQ (reference sequence). V was pared by 5 bases and J by 11 bases, with 18 bases between. The CDR3 extends over 13 amino acids. The CDR3 DNA is TGTGCCAGCAGCCTAGACCGGACAGCTCATGCTTTCTTT. This translates into CASSLDRTAHAFF.

The chain couples TRBV4-1 to TRBJ2-5; D remains ambiguous. The V end lost 0 bases, the J end lost 0 bases, and 5 bases lay between the germline ends. Germline V gives CDR1 MGHRA, CDR2 YSYEKL. The length of the CDR3 is 14 residues. The CDR3 is CASSQDPNQETQYF. The DNA of the CDR3 is TGCGCCAGCAGCCAAGATCCGAACCAAGAGACCCAGTACTTC.

The chain employs TRBV5-1 and TRBJ2-5, with 9 bases that match TRBD1. This CDR3 comprises 15 residues. Germline V gene data show CDR1 as SGHRS and CDR2 as YFSETQ. V was clipped by 5 bases and J by 2 bases; unmatched bases: 7. The CDR3 nucleotides read TGCGCCAGCAGTCCCTCTGGACAGGGGCAAGAGACCCAGTACTTC. Residues: CASSPSGQGQETQYF.

The chain is built from TRBV9 and TRBJ1-2; possible D gene TRBD1, 6 bases. This CDR3 comprises 18 residues. Germline values: CDR1 SGDLS, CDR2 YYNGEE. The germline V and J ends were trimmed by 0 bases and 4 bases, with 22 bases remaining between them. CDR3 region: CASSVGAPRQASFYGYTF. CDR3 bases: TGTGCCAGCAGCGTAGGTGCTCCAAGACAGGCCTCGTTCTATGGCTACACCTTC.

The rearrangement joins TRBV3-1 (or the pseudogene TRBV3-2) to TRBJ2-1, with 12 positions matching TRBD2. Germline V gene lookup returns CDR1 LGHDT and CDR2 YNNKEL (reference sequence). Unmatched junction bases numbered 5, after V lost 4 bases and J lost 4 bases. This CDR3 has 16 residues. This CDR3 reads CASSPWTSGMYNEQFF. The CDR3 nucleotides read TGTGCCAGCAGCCCGTGGACTAGCGGGATGTACAATGAGCAGTTCTTC.

This clone was recorded a few times. The J gene is TRBJ1-1, the V gene TRBV9; D remains ambiguous. CDR1 SGDLS and CDR2 YYNGEE come from the germline V gene. The CDR3 has 13 residues. Deletions cut 4 bases from V and 4 bases from J, with 11 bases between. The CDR3 DNA reads TGTGCCAGCAGCCTCGGGGAGCGCACTGAAGCTTTCTTT. This gives the protein CASSLGERTEAFF.

The rearrangement joins TRBV28 to TRBJ2-5, with D unresolved. V lost 5 bases and J lost 4, with 14 bases in between. CDR1 is MDHEN, CDR2 SYDVKM, per germline. This CDR3 is 14 amino acids long. CDR3 bases: TGTGCCAGCAGTCCCGCCCCTCGTCGAGAGACCCAGTACTTC. This encodes CASSPAPRRETQYF. The full variable domain, with the rest looked up from reference TRBV28 and TRBJ2-5, is DVKVTQSSRYLVKRTGEKVFLECVQDMDHENMFWYRQDPGLGLRLIYFSYDVKMKEKGDIPEGYSVSREKKERFSLILESASTNQTSMYLCASSPAPRRETQYFGPGTRLLVL.

The CDR3 DNA sequence: TGTGCCAGCAGCTCCGGAGGAACTGGGGCCAACGTCCTGACTTTC. This translates into CASSSGGTGANVLTF. The chain combines TRBV11-3 with TRBJ2-6; D is possibly TRBD2 (5 bases). Germline V CDR1 and CDR2: SGHNT, YENEEA. V was shortened by 4 bases and J by 2 bases, with 9 bases between the two germline ends. This CDR3 is built from 15 residues.

As for this clone: Other DNA sequences in the same sample also yield this CDR3. The chain has TRBV3-1 (or the pseudogene TRBV3-2) and TRBJ1-5; D unclear. The CDR3 loop spans 13 amino acids. Between the trimmed V and J ends, which lost 0 bases and 4 bases, there was a span of 4 bases. From germline, CDR1 is LGHDT and CDR2 YNNKEL (reference sequence). For the CDR3, the DNA is TGTGCCAGCAGCCAAGATCGGAATCAGCCCCAGCATTTT. Its protein product is CASSQDRNQPQHF.

The chain employs TRBV4-3 and TRBJ2-2; 8 bases map to TRBD2. V lost 0 bases, J lost 6 bases, and 9 bases stayed unmatched. Germline loops: CDR1 LGHNA, CDR2 YSLEER. The CDR3 covers 17 residues. CDR3 nucleotides: TGCGCCAGCAGCCAAGACTTCCCGGGAGGGCCTTCCGGGGAGCTGTTTTTT. Its translation: CASSQDFPGGPSGELFF.

The V call is TRBV6-4, the J call TRBJ1-3; tentatively, D is TRBD1 (6 bases). Trimming shortened V by 2 bases and J by 0 bases, and 17 bases separated the two germline ends. The CDR3 sequence is 18 residues long. CDR1 MRHNA and CDR2 SNTAGT come from the germline V gene. This chain's CDR3 is CASSDPIYRAYSGNTIYF. In nucleotides, the CDR3 is TGTGCCAGCAGTGACCCAATATACAGGGCTTACTCTGGAAACACCATATATTTT.

The J gene is TRBJ1-4, the V gene TRBV9; D gene unclear. The CDR3 is 17 amino acids. Germline loops: CDR1 SGDLS, CDR2 YYNGEE. V shed 3 bases and J shed 5 bases, with 20 bases lying between them. Here the CDR3 DNA reads TGTGCCAGCAGCGCCAGCGCTAGGGCTTTTCAGAATGAAAAACTGTTTTTT. Protein product: CASSASARAFQNEKLFF.

V gene TRBV11-1 combines with J gene TRBJ2-3; 13 bases fit TRBD2. This CDR3 has 17 residues. In germline, CDR1 is SGHAT, CDR2 FQDESV (reference sequence). V lost 0 bases and J lost 6; bases outside the gene matches: 6. The CDR3 nucleotides read TGTGCCAGCAGCTTAGCAGGACTAGCGGGGGAAGCCGATACGCAGTATTTT. Translated: CASSLAGLAGEADTQYF.

The J gene is TRBJ1-2, the V gene TRBV6-5; D might be TRBD1 (5 bases). This CDR3 comprises 12 residues. V lost 5 bases and J lost 8, with 12 bases in between. CDR1 and CDR2 from the germline V gene are MNHEY and SVGAGI. CDR3 sequence (DNA): TGTGCCAGCAGTCGTGGTGGGGACGGCTACACCTTC. Amino acids: CASSRGGDGYTF.

V usage is TRBV7-9 and J usage is TRBJ2-7; D not certain. The germline gives CDR1 SEHNR, CDR2 FQNEAQ (reference sequence). This CDR3 comprises 16 residues. V was clipped by 4 bases and J by 0 bases, with 16 bases between them. CDR3 DNA: TGTGCCAGCAGCTCAGCCCCTGCAGGTAACTCCTACGAGCAGTACTTC. Residues: CASSSAPAGNSYEQYF.

The chain joins TRBV5-1 to TRBJ1-3; D call uncertain. CDR3 length: 14 residues. V lost 0 bases and J lost 2, with 6 bases in between. Germline values: CDR1 SGHRS, CDR2 YFSETQ. CDR3 sequence: CASSLGSAGNTIYF. DNA for the CDR3: TGCGCCAGCAGCTTGGGGTCGGCTGGAAACACCATATATTTT.

Only one count was recorded for this clone. V is TRBV4-1 and J is TRBJ1-4; 7 nucleotides agree with TRBD1. Germline V gene data show CDR1 as MGHRA and CDR2 as YSYEKL. Trimming took 1 base from V and 4 from J; bases not matched to a gene: 3. This CDR3 spans 15 amino acids. The CDR3 region is CASSQGDRDNEKLFF. The CDR3, as DNA: TGCGCCAGCAGCCAAGGCGACAGGGATAATGAAAAACTGTTTTTT.

This chain connects TRBV11-2 to TRBJ2-1; 7 positions agree with TRBD1. J gave up 5 bases and V 2 bases, and 9 bases lay outside the gene matches. The CDR3 sequence is 16 residues long. Germline CDR1 and CDR2: SGHAT and FQNNGV. The CDR3 DNA is TGTGCCAGCAGCTTACGGGGACAGAATACCAACAATGAGCAGTTCTTC. Its protein product is CASSLRGQNTNNEQFF.

The V call is TRBV24-1, the J call TRBJ1-5; 8 bases are a match to TRBD1. V lost 5 bases, J lost 3 bases, and 14 bases stayed unmatched. Germline CDR1 reads KGHDR; CDR2 reads SFDVKD. The CDR3 spans 18 residues. CDR3 nucleotides: TGTGCCACCAGTGCCTACCCCACCGGGGACAGGCCCAATCAGCCCCAGCATTTT. Its translation: CATSAYPTGDRPNQPQHF.

This clone was found once. The gene calls are TRBV24-1 and TRBJ2-3; D remains unclear. The CDR3 extends over 15 amino acids. Germline CDR1 and CDR2: KGHDR and SFDVKD. The V gene lost 3 bases and the J gene lost 2 bases, with 11 bases spanning the gap. The chain's CDR3 is CATSDPGTSTDTQYF. CDR3 DNA sequence: TGTGCCACCAGTGATCCCGGAACCTCCACAGATACGCAGTATTTT.

This clone was counted a few times. The rearrangement uses TRBV28 and TRBJ1-3; D gene unclear. The CDR3 contains 15 residues. Germline V gene data show CDR1 as MDHEN and CDR2 as SYDVKM. Trimming shortened V by 5 bases and J by 2 bases, and 13 bases separated the two germline ends. CDR3 loop: CASSPPGTAGNTIYF. In nucleotides, the CDR3 is TGTGCCAGCAGTCCCCCGGGAACTGCTGGAAACACCATATATTTT.

The J gene is TRBJ1-1, the V gene TRBV3-1 (or the pseudogene TRBV3-2); D is possibly TRBD1 (6 bases). The CDR3 runs to 13 residues. Germline CDR1 reads LGHDT; CDR2 reads YNNKEL (reference sequence). The V gene lost 4 bases and the J gene lost 5 bases, with 11 bases spanning the gap. The CDR3 region has the DNA TGTGCCAGCAGCCGAACAGGGAGGACTGAAGCTTTCTTT. Protein sequence: CASSRTGRTEAFF.

This clone came up once. One junction end does not reproduce the germline sequence, and a read error may be involved. The chain joins TRBV2 to TRBJ2-5, with TRBD2 matching over 7 bases. Per the germline V gene, CDR1 is SNHLY and CDR2 is FYNNEI. The CDR3 is 14 amino acids. CDR3 protein: CASSEALAEETQYF. In DNA form, the CDR3 reads TGTGCCAGCAGCGAAGCCCTAGCGGAAGAGACCCAGTACTTC.

The J gene is TRBJ2-3, the V gene TRBV2, with D perhaps matching TRBD2 (6 bases). CDR3 size: 14 residues. V shed 8 bases and J shed 4 bases, with 16 bases lying between them. Per the germline V gene, CDR1 is SNHLY and CDR2 is FYNNEI. The CDR3 DNA is TGTGCCAGCGACGGATGGGGGGTTGCAGATACGCAGTATTTT. It specifies CASDGWGVADTQYF. Based on the CDR3 plus reference TRBV2 and TRBJ2-3, the full variable domain is EPEVTQTPSHQVTQMGQEVILRCVPISNHLYFYWYRQILGQKVEFLVSFYNNEISEKSEIFDDQFSVERPDGSNFTLKIRSTKLEDSAMYFCASDGWGVADTQYFGPGTRLTVL.

The rearrangement uses TRBV19 and TRBJ1-2, with a weak D call TRBD1 (5 bases). The CDR3 has 13 amino acids. Germline CDR1 reads LNHDA; CDR2 reads SQIVND (reference sequence). Trimming pared 3 bases from V and 5 bases from J, leaving 10 bases between. CDR3 sequence reads: CASSIQGPYGYTF. CDR3 DNA sequence: TGTGCCAGTAGTATTCAGGGTCCTTATGGCTACACCTTC.

The chain links TRBV28 to TRBJ1-5; weak D call: TRBD1 (6 bases). The CDR3 consists of 14 residues. Trimming cost V 2 bases and J 3 bases, with 8 bases left between them. Germline loops: CDR1 MDHEN, CDR2 SYDVKM. The CDR3 reads CASSLQGNNQPQHF. The CDR3 DNA follows: TGTGCCAGCAGTTTACAGGGGAACAATCAGCCCCAGCATTTT. Combining the CDR3 with reference TRBV28 and TRBJ1-5 gives the whole variable domain DVKVTQSSRYLVKRTGEKVFLECVQDMDHENMFWYRQDPGLGLRLIYFSYDVKMKEKGDIPEGYSVSREKKERFSLILESASTNQTSMYLCASSLQGNNQPQHFGDGTRLSIL.

This chain joins TRBV5-1 and TRBJ2-2; D is unresolved. V was shortened by 3 bases and J by 0 bases, with 9 bases between the two germline ends. This CDR3 spans 15 amino acids. Looked up from germline, CDR1 is SGHRS and CDR2 is YFSETQ. Here the CDR3 DNA reads TGCGCCAGCAGCTCGAGTGACTCGAACACCGGGGAGCTGTTTTTT. This gives the protein CASSSSDSNTGELFF.

This chain links TRBV7-2 with TRBJ1-1; D unresolved. V was clipped by 2 bases and J by 1 base, with 11 bases between them. The CDR3 loop spans 15 amino acids. From germline, CDR1 is SGHTA and CDR2 FQGNSA. CDR3 amino acids: CASSLSQFGNTEAFF. The CDR3 DNA sequence: TGTGCCAGCAGCTTATCCCAATTTGGGAACACTGAAGCTTTCTTT.

The J gene is TRBJ1-3, the V gene TRBV7-9; D ambiguous. Trimming removed 0 bases at V and 2 bases at J, with 5 bases between. The germline V gene has CDR1 SEHNR and CDR2 FQNEAQ (reference sequence). The CDR3 totals 14 residues. The CDR3 region is CASSLAKTGNTIYF. Written as DNA, the CDR3 is TGTGCCAGCAGCTTAGCCAAAACTGGAAACACCATATATTTT.